Here is one T cell receptor (beta chain) with its context. One junction end does not reproduce the germline sequence, and a read error may be involved. The CDR3 is made up of 16 amino acids. Germline-derived CDR1 and CDR2 are MDHEN and SYDVKM. This sample is part of a study of shared clonotypes between healthy human individuals. Clones were read by immunoSEQ multiplex PCR, and TCRdb kept only the in-frame ones, dropping some. The sample lists 2 million to 2.5 million clones; almost 96% were seen once. The receptor was derived from a man in his late teens or twenties in good health. The sequenced sample consisted of naive CD4+ T cells sorted from blood. The subset: CD45RA+ positively selected. The V gene is TRBV28, the J gene TRBJ1-1; 8 bases fit TRBD1. Here the CDR3 reads CASSLPIRTGNPEAFF. The CDR3 region has the DNA TGTGCCAGCAGTTTACCCATCAGGACAGGGAACCCTGAAGCTTTCTTT. Full variable domain (outside the CDR3, taken from reference TRBV28 and TRBJ1-1): DVKVTQSSRYLVKRTGEKVFLECVQDMDHENMFWYRQDPGLGLRLIYFSYDVKMKEKGDIPEGYSVSREKKERFSLILESASTNQTSMYLCASSLPIRTGNPEAFFGQGTRLTVV.